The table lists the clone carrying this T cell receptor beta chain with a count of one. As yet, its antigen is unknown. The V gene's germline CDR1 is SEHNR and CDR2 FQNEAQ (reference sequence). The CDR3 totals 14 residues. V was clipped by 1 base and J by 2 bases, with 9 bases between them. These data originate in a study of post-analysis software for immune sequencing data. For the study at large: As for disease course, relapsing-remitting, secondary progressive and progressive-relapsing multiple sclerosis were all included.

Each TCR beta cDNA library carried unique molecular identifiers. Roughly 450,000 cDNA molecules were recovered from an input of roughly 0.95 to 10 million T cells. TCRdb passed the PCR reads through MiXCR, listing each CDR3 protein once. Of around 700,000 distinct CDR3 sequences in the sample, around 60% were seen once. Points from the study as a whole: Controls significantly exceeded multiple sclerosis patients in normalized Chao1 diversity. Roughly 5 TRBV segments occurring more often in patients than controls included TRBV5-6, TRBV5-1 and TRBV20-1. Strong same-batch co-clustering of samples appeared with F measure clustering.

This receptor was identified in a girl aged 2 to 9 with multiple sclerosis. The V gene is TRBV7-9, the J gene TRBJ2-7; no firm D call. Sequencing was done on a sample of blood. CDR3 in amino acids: CASSLGSVAYEQYF. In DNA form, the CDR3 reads TGTGCCAGCAGCTTAGGTTCGGTAGCCTACGAGCAGTACTTC. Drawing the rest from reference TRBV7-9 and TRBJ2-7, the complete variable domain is DTGVSQNPRHKITKRGQNVTFRCDPISEHNRLYWYRQTLGQGPEFLTYFQNEAQLEKSRLLSDRFSAERPKGSFSTLEIQRTEQGDSAMYLCASSLGSVAYEQYFGPGTRLTVT.